The entry below describes one TCR beta chain. This entry belongs to a study of CD8 T cells in Susac syndrome. The authors reverse transcribed 0.5 to 1 ug RNA with random hexamers. Each CDR3 protein is one row after TCRdb ran MiXCR on the immunoSEQ multiplex PCR reads. Here the sample spans roughly 110,000 distinct CDR3 sequences, 92% being singletons. The authors sequenced TCR beta from blood CD8+ and CD4+ T cells. CDR1 DFQATT and CDR2 SNEGSKA come from the germline V gene (reference sequence). The CDR3 loop spans 19 amino acids. Trimming removed 0 bases from V and 0 bases from J, with 18 bases in between.

The receptor was derived from a human donor in good health. Input material: CD8+ T cells from PBMCs. The J gene is TRBJ2-6, the V gene TRBV20-1; possibly TRBD2 for D (6 bases). CDR3 residues: CSAREFRGDSASGANVLTF. In DNA, the CDR3 is TGCAGTGCTAGAGAGTTTCGCGGGGACTCTGCCTCTGGGGCCAACGTCCTGACTTTC.